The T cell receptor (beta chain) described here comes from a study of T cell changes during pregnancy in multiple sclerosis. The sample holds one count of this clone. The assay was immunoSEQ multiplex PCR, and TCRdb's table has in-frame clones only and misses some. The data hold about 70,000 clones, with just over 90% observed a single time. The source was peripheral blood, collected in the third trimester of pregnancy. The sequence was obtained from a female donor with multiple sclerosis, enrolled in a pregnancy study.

CDR3 loop: CASSLGGDRIGYTF. CDR3 in DNA: TGTGCCAGCAGCTTGGGAGGGGACAGAATAGGCTACACCTTC. The J gene is TRBJ1-2, the V gene TRBV5-4, with 7 nucleotides matching TRBD1. The V segment lost 0 bases and the J segment 8 bases; nucleotides outside the gene matches: 7. The CDR3 covers 14 residues. From germline, CDR1 is SGHNT and CDR2 YYREEE (reference sequence).